These 29 T cell receptor beta chains originate from one sample sequenced in a study of T cell repertoires in cytomegalovirus infection. In TCRdb, the reads were re-called with MiXCR into one record per CDR3 protein. The sample has 84,000 or so distinct CDR3 sequences, more than 40% seen once. Their target antigens are unknown. The source was CD8+ T cells from cultured PBMCs, collected from culture after CMV antigen stimulation. The receptors come from a human donor in good health (CMV status not recorded). Some clones in this sample may be carry-over from other donors' samples.

The sample holds many counts of this clonotype. The chain joins TRBV7-8 to TRBJ1-1; weak D call: TRBD1 (5 bases). The CDR3 sequence is 16 residues long. From germline, CDR1 is SGHVS and CDR2 FQNEAQ. The ends were cut back, 4 bases at V and 3 bases at J, with 18 bases in the middle. The CDR3 protein is CASSYLASPRDTEAFF. As DNA, the CDR3 is TGTGCCAGCAGCTACCTGGCGTCCCCCAGGGACACTGAAGCTTTCTTT.

This clonotype occurred a few times. This rearrangement joins TRBV7-3 to TRBJ1-2; D is possibly TRBD1 (5 bases). The CDR3 contains 14 residues. Germline-derived CDR1 and CDR2 are SGHTA and FQGTGA. V was cut by 4 bases and J by 7 bases, with 16 bases left in between. The CDR3 spells CASSYHRGDGGYTF. In DNA form, the CDR3 reads TGTGCCAGCAGCTACCACCGGGGGGACGGTGGCTACACCTTC.

CDR3 nucleotides: TGTGCCAGCAGCCCCCCCGGACAGTCTGGAAATCAGCCCCAGCATTTT. Its protein product is CASSPPGQSGNQPQHF. The chain links TRBV12-3 or TRBV12-4 to TRBJ1-5; maybe TRBD1 (6 bases). The CDR3 length is 16 residues. V lost 6 bases and J 4 bases, leaving 19 bases between the germline ends.

The gene calls are TRBV30 and TRBJ2-3, with unresolved D. Germline assignment: CDR1 GTSNPN and CDR2 SVGIG (reference sequence). V was pared by 2 bases and J by 9 bases, with 18 bases between. The CDR3 totals 14 residues. The chain's CDR3 is CAWSPWTVERTQYF. The CDR3 coding sequence is TGTGCCTGGAGTCCTTGGACGGTCGAGAGGACGCAGTATTTT.

The chain links TRBV6-5 to TRBJ1-1; D ambiguous. Germline loops: CDR1 MNHEY, CDR2 SVGAGI. CDR3 length: 14 residues. With 6 bases removed from V and 5 bases from J, the gap between germline ends came to 16 bases. This CDR3 reads CASRPRRGGTEAFF. The CDR3 bases are TGTGCCAGCAGACCCCGCCGGGGAGGAACTGAAGCTTTCTTT.

The rearrangement links TRBV7-6 to TRBJ2-1, with 7 bases that match TRBD1. The germline V gene has CDR1 SGHVS and CDR2 FNYEAQ. The CDR3 runs to 14 residues. V was clipped by 3 bases and J by 8 bases; unmatched bases: 7. CDR3: CASSFRDRGDEQFF. The CDR3 nucleotides read TGTGCCAGCAGCTTCCGGGACAGAGGGGATGAGCAGTTCTTC.

This chain's CDR3 is CASSSGTANYEQYF. The CDR3 DNA reads TGTGCCAGCAGCTCGGGGACAGCAAACTACGAGCAGTACTTC. The chain has TRBV7-9 and TRBJ2-7; 7 bases line up with TRBD1. The CDR3 contains 14 residues. The J segment lost 3 bases and the V segment lost 4 bases, leaving 6 bases of the junction unmatched. Germline lookup yields CDR1 SEHNR and CDR2 FQNEAQ (reference sequence).

This sequence joins TRBV28 and TRBJ2-5, with a weak D call TRBD1 (5 bases). V lost 3 bases to trimming and J lost 1 base, with 9 bases between them. In germline, CDR1 is MDHEN, CDR2 SYDVKM. The CDR3 is 14 amino acids. CDR3 in amino acids: CASSLIQAQETQYF. The CDR3 DNA reads TGTGCCAGCAGTTTGATACAGGCCCAAGAGACCCAGTACTTC.

The rearrangement links TRBV5-6 to TRBJ2-1; 10 bases are shared with TRBD2. V was pared by 0 bases and J by 6 bases, with 9 bases of the junction left unmatched. The CDR3 is 17 amino acids. Germline assignment: CDR1 SGHDT and CDR2 YYEEEE. CDR3 protein: CASSLDTSGERPNEQFF. CDR3 nucleotides: TGTGCCAGCAGCTTGGACACTAGCGGGGAGAGACCCAATGAGCAGTTCTTC.

V gene TRBV20-1 combines with J gene TRBJ1-5; D is perhaps TRBD1 (6 bases). The CDR3 runs 15 residues. In germline, CDR1 is DFQATT, CDR2 SNEGSKA (reference sequence). Trimming removed 0 bases from V and 5 bases from J, with 14 bases in between. CDR3 nucleotide sequence: TGCAGTGCTAGAGATAGCGAGGGGGGGTATCAGCCCCAGCATTTT. Translation gives CSARDSEGGYQPQHF.

This clonotype has more than one count but fewer than ten. The chain couples TRBV7-8 to TRBJ1-2, with no clear D. The CDR3 runs to 15 residues. Germline CDR1 SGHVS, CDR2 FQNEAQ. Trimming removed 1 base from V and 4 bases from J, with 13 bases in between. This CDR3 is CASSLEDLVGYGYTF. The CDR3 nucleotides read TGTGCCAGCAGCTTAGAGGACCTCGTGGGCTATGGCTACACCTTC.

This chain links TRBV7-6 with TRBJ1-1; D ambiguous. V lost 2 bases and J lost 7, with 8 bases in between. The CDR3 loop spans 12 amino acids. Germline loops: CDR1 SGHVS, CDR2 FNYEAQ. The CDR3 region is CASSLLSYEAFF. The CDR3 DNA reads as TGTGCCAGCAGCTTATTGTCGTATGAAGCTTTCTTT.

This clonotype was detected a few times. The rearrangement links TRBV19 to TRBJ1-1; the D is unclear. From germline, CDR1 is LNHDA and CDR2 SQIVND (reference sequence). The CDR3 runs to 14 residues. V was shortened by 11 bases and J by 1 base, with 17 bases between the two germline ends. In nucleotides, the CDR3 is TGTGCCTGTACCCCGCGGGTAGGGAACACTGAAGCTTTCTTT. It encodes CACTPRVGNTEAFF. The variable domain in full, with the rest retrieved from reference TRBV19 and TRBJ1-1, is DGGITQSPKYLFRKEGQNVTLSCEQNLNHDAMYWYRQDPGQGLRLIYYSQIVNDFQKGDIAEGYSVSREKKESFPLTVTSAQKNPTAFYLCACTPRVGNTEAFFGQGTRLTVV.

This chain links TRBV15 with TRBJ1-4; 9 nucleotides agree with TRBD1. The J segment lost 7 bases and the V segment lost 3 bases, leaving 0 bases of the junction unmatched. The germline CDR1 and CDR2 sequences are LNHNV and YYDKDF (reference sequence). The CDR3 runs to 13 residues. CDR3 in amino acids: CATSRTGGEKLFF. Written as DNA, the CDR3 is TGTGCCACCAGCAGGACAGGGGGTGAAAAACTGTTTTTT.

The CDR3, as DNA: TGTGCCAGTAGTCTACCTGGTCTGACAACCAGCAATCAGCCCCAGCATTTT. Translated: CASSLPGLTTSNQPQHF. The chain combines TRBV19 with TRBJ1-5; D gene unclear. The germline CDR1 and CDR2 sequences are LNHDA and SQIVND (reference sequence). V shed 5 bases and J shed 1 base, with 18 bases lying between them. This CDR3 has 17 amino acids.

The chain couples TRBV5-6 to TRBJ2-5; D not certain. The germline V gene has CDR1 SGHDT and CDR2 YYEEEE. This CDR3 spans 14 amino acids. The V gene lost 4 bases and the J gene lost 6 bases, with 16 bases spanning the gap. The CDR3 spells CASSQARRAKTQYF. DNA for the CDR3: TGTGCCAGCAGCCAAGCGAGAAGAGCGAAGACCCAGTACTTC.

This sequence joins TRBV13 and TRBJ1-2; TRBD1 agrees at 9 bases. The junction had 8 bases not matched to a gene; V was cut back by 3 bases and J by 6 bases. The CDR3 totals 15 residues. Germline assignment: CDR1 PRHDT and CDR2 FYEKMQ (reference sequence). The CDR3 DNA is TGTGCCAGCAGCTTTCCGACAGGGGGAAGCGATGGCTACACCTTC. Its translation: CASSFPTGGSDGYTF.

On this clonotype: The CDR3 does not close with the conserved phenylalanine or tryptophan, likely indicating a read error. The chain has TRBV7-2 and TRBJ2-5; 10 bases align to TRBD2. V trimming: 2 bases; J trimming: 5 bases; junction bases outside the gene matches: 17. The CDR3 has 19 residues. Germline V lookup: CDR1 SGHTA, CDR2 FQGNSA. The CDR3 sequence is CASSLRVASGRPEWETQYC. CDR3 nucleotide sequence: TGTGCCAGCAGCTTAAGAGTAGCTAGCGGGAGACCCGAATGGGAGACCCAGTACTGC.

CDR3 sequence: CASSSSVTGAGNTIYF. The CDR3 DNA reads as TGTGCCAGCAGCTCGTCCGTGACAGGGGCTGGAAACACCATATATTTT. V is TRBV12-3 or TRBV12-4 and J is TRBJ1-3; 8 bases fit TRBD1. CDR3 length equals 16 residues. V was pared by 6 bases and J by 2 bases, with 9 bases of the junction left unmatched.

This clonotype occurred once. The junction differs from germline at one of its ends, possibly a read error. The chain links TRBV7-3 to TRBJ2-1; 9 nucleotides match TRBD2. Germline V gene lookup returns CDR1 SGHTA and CDR2 FQGTGA. The length of the CDR3 is 16 residues. The CDR3 nucleotides read TGTGTCAGCAGCTTAGTGGCGGGGGGGGAGTACAATGAGCAGTTCTTC. Protein product: CVSSLVAGGEYNEQFF.

This chain links TRBV9 with TRBJ2-6; 7 nucleotides line up with TRBD2. CDR1 and CDR2 (germline): SGDLS, YYNGEE. This CDR3 has 18 residues. The V gene end was trimmed by 0 bases and the J gene end by 1 base; junction bases not matched to a gene: 7. CDR3 bases: TGTGCCAGCAGCGTAGCGGCGGGAGATAGGTCTGGGGCCAACGTCCTGACTTTC. Amino acids: CASSVAAGDRSGANVLTF.

The rearrangement links TRBV28 to TRBJ2-1, with 10 nucleotides matching TRBD1. The trim removed 8 bases at V and 9 bases at J, leaving 10 bases unmatched. The CDR3 length is 14 residues. Germline CDR1 and CDR2: MDHEN and SYDVKM. The CDR3 is CASVRDRGLGEQFF. The CDR3 nucleotides are TGTGCCAGCGTGCGCGACAGGGGGCTTGGTGAGCAGTTCTTC.

The rearrangement links TRBV7-8 to TRBJ1-2, with TRBD1 identical over 7 bases. V dropped 1 base and J dropped 1; count of bases not matched to a gene: 3. In germline, CDR1 is SGHVS, CDR2 FQNEAQ. This CDR3 has 15 residues. CDR3 bases: TGTGCCAGCAGCTTAGGAGGGACAGTTAACTATGGCTACACCTTC. Its translation: CASSLGGTVNYGYTF.

The V gene is TRBV19, the J gene TRBJ1-5; TRBD1 might be the D (5 bases). The ends were cut back, 3 bases at V and 6 bases at J, with 9 bases in the middle. Germline values: CDR1 LNHDA, CDR2 SQIVND (reference sequence). The length of the CDR3 is 13 residues. The CDR3 reads CASSIGGVQPQHF. CDR3 nucleotide sequence: TGTGCCAGTAGTATTGGAGGGGTTCAGCCCCAGCATTTT.

This clonotype came up a few times. The V call is TRBV7-6, the J call TRBJ2-7, with 10 bases identical to TRBD1. The CDR3 extends over 13 amino acids. Trimming removed 11 bases from V and 3 bases from J; junction bases left unmatched: 7. The germline gives CDR1 SGHVS, CDR2 FNYEAQ. The DNA of the CDR3 is TGTGCCTGCGGACAGGGGGGAGACTACGAGCAGTACTTC. Translated, it gives CACGQGGDYEQYF.

V and J are TRBV7-3 and TRBJ2-2; 9 bases are shared with TRBD2. CDR3 length: 18 amino acids. CDR1 and CDR2 from the germline V gene are SGHTA and FQGTGA. Trimming took 2 bases from V and 2 from J; bases not matched to a gene: 9. The CDR3 is CASSLRGSGGSNTGELFF. CDR3 coding DNA: TGTGCCAGCAGCTTACGAGGTAGCGGGGGCTCTAACACCGGGGAGCTGTTTTTT.

The CDR3 DNA follows: TGTGCCAGCAGATCCTTAGACCGCTCCTACGAGCAGTACTTC. It specifies CASRSLDRSYEQYF. This sequence joins TRBV28 and TRBJ2-7; no firm D call. V lost 6 bases to trimming and J lost 0 bases, with 12 bases between them. The CDR3 is made up of 14 amino acids. Germline-derived CDR1 and CDR2 are MDHEN and SYDVKM.

This chain joins TRBV2 and TRBJ2-5; 11 nucleotides line up with TRBD2. Germline assignment: CDR1 SNHLY and CDR2 FYNNEI. The CDR3 has 17 amino acids. V lost 1 base and J lost 4; bases outside the gene matches: 8. CDR3 nucleotides: TGTGCCAGCAGTGAAGGGTCTAGCGGGGGGATTGGAGAGACCCAGTACTTC. It translates to CASSEGSSGGIGETQYF.

In its sample, this clonotype was seen a few times. The chain carries TRBV6-1 and TRBJ1-5; D gene uncertain. Looked up from germline, CDR1 is MNHNS and CDR2 is SASEGT. Trimming took 6 bases from V and 3 from J, leaving 9 bases between them. CDR3 length equals 13 residues. The CDR3 DNA reads as TGTGCCAGCAGGATACAAGACAATCAGCCCCAGCATTTT. Amino acid sequence: CASRIQDNQPQHF.